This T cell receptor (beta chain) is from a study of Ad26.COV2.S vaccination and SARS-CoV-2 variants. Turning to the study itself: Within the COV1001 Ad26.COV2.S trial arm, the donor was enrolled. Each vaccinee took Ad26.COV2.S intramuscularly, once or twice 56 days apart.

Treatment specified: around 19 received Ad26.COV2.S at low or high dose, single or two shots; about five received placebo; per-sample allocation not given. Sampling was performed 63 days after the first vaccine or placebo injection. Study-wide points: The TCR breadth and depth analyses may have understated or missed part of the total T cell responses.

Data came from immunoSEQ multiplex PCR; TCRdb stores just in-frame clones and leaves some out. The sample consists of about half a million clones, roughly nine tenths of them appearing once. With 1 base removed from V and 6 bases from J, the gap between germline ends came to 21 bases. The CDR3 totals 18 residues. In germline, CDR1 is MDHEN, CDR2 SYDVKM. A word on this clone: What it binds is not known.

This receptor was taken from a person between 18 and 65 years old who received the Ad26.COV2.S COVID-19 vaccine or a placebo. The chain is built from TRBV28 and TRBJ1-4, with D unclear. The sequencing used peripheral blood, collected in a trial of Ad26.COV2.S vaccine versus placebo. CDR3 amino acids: CASSLSQEASPFDEKLFF. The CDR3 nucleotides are TGTGCCAGCAGTTTATCCCAAGAAGCCTCACCCTTTGATGAAAAACTGTTTTTT. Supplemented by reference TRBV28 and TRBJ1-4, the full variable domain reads DVKVTQSSRYLVKRTGEKVFLECVQDMDHENMFWYRQDPGLGLRLIYFSYDVKMKEKGDIPEGYSVSREKKERFSLILESASTNQTSMYLCASSLSQEASPFDEKLFFGSGTQLSVL.